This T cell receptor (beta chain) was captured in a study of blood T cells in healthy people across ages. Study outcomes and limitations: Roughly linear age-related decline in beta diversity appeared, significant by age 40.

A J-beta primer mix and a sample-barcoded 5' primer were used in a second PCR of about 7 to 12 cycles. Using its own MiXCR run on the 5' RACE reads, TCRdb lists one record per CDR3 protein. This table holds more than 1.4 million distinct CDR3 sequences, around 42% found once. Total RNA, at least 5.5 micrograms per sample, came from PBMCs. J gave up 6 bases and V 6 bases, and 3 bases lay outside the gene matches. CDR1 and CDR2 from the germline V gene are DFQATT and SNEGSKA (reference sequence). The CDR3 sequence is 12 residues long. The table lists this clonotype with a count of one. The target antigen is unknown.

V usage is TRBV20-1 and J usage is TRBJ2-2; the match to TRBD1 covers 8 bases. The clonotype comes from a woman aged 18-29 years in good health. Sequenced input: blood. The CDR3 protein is CSAPTGAGELFF. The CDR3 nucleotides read TGCAGTGCCCCGACAGGGGCCGGGGAGCTGTTTTTT.